The 19 T cell receptor beta chains given below trace back to one sample, sequenced in a study of beta chain features in type 1 diabetes. Findings and limits, study-wide: Type 1 diabetes patients showed a moderate but significant shortening of TCRB CDR3s in all four CD4+ subsets.

Their antigens are not known. Expressed TCRB transcripts were sequenced, since all the RNA that had been isolated was reverse transcribed. Some clones are missing from TCRdb's copy, which holds only in-frame ones; the method was immunoSEQ multiplex PCR. The sample carries a few hundred thousand clones, under 20% recorded once. Material: naive CD4+ T cells from blood. Every receptor here comes from a man aged 25 to 40 with type 1 diabetes.

In nucleotides, the CDR3 is TGTGCCAGCAGTTCACAGTACAATGAGCAGTTCTTC. This translates into CASSSQYNEQFF. V is TRBV27 and J is TRBJ2-1; D gene uncertain. Looked up from germline, CDR1 is MNHEY and CDR2 is SMNVEV (reference sequence). This CDR3 is built from 12 residues. V was pared by 4 bases and J by 4 bases, with 5 bases between.

The rearrangement links TRBV25-1 to TRBJ2-1; TRBD1 might be the D (6 bases). The CDR3 covers 17 residues. Germline V gives CDR1 MGHDK, CDR2 SYGVNS. Trimming removed 2 bases from V and 8 bases from J, with 22 bases in between. The CDR3 sequence: CASSEEDSRPRFDEQFF. In nucleotides, the CDR3 is TGTGCCAGCAGTGAAGAGGACAGTCGGCCCAGGTTCGATGAGCAGTTCTTC. Drawing the rest from reference TRBV25-1 and TRBJ2-1, the complete variable domain is EADIYQTPRYLVIGTGKKITLECSQTMGHDKMYWYQQDPGMELHLIHYSYGVNSTEKGDLSSESTVSRIRTEHFPLTLESARPSHTSQYLCASSEEDSRPRFDEQFFGPGTRLTVL.

In this sample, this clone turned up a few times. The rearrangement uses TRBV15 and TRBJ2-4; D not resolved. The CDR3 is 17 residues long. Deletions cut 2 bases from V and 6 bases from J, with 20 bases between. Germline V CDR1 and CDR2: LNHNV, YYDKDF (reference sequence). The CDR3 spells CATSRTRSVARPNIQYF. Written as DNA, the CDR3 is TGTGCCACCAGCAGAACCCGCTCAGTGGCCCGCCCAAACATTCAGTACTTC.

V gene TRBV20-1 combines with J gene TRBJ2-7, with TRBD2 matching over 11 bases. Germline V gene sequence: CDR1 DFQATT, CDR2 SNEGSKA (reference sequence). The CDR3 contains 11 residues. V lost 6 bases and J lost 6; bases outside the gene matches: 1. CDR3 in DNA: TGCAGTGCCGGGACTAGCGGCGAGCAGTACTTC. It codes for CSAGTSGEQYF.

V usage is TRBV15 and J usage is TRBJ2-7, with TRBD2 matching 14 bases. The length of the CDR3 is 16 residues. The V gene's germline CDR1 is LNHNV and CDR2 YYDKDF (reference sequence). Unmatched junction bases numbered 2, after V lost 1 base and J lost 3 bases. CDR3 amino acids: CATSRAGLAGDYEQYF. CDR3 bases: TGTGCCACCAGCAGAGCGGGACTAGCGGGAGACTACGAGCAGTACTTC.

This clone appeared a few times. This chain connects TRBV7-3 to TRBJ2-3; D might be TRBD1 or TRBD2, each matching 5 bases. Trimming took 1 base from V and 0 from J, leaving 11 bases between them. Per the germline V gene, CDR1 is SGHTA and CDR2 is FQGTGA. This CDR3 has 16 residues. In DNA form, the CDR3 reads TGTGCCAGCAGCTTAATGGGGACGGCTAGCACAGATACGCAGTATTTT. This sequence encodes CASSLMGTASTDTQYF. Together with reference TRBV7-3 and TRBJ2-3, the CDR3 gives the full variable domain: GAGVSQTPSNKVTEKGKYVELRCDPISGHTALYWYRQSLGQGPEFLIYFQGTGAADDSGLPNDRFFAVRPEGSVSTLKIQRTERGDSAVYLCASSLMGTASTDTQYFGPGTRLTVL.

This clone was found a few times. This chain links TRBV7-2 with TRBJ2-1; 7 positions agree with TRBD2. Looked up from germline, CDR1 is SGHTA and CDR2 is FQGNSA. The CDR3 runs 13 residues. The V and J ends lost 5 bases and 5 bases, in that order; junction bases with no gene match: 3. CDR3 DNA: TGTGCCAGCAGCCCGGGACTAAACAATGAGCAGTTCTTC. It is translated as CASSPGLNNEQFF.

This sequence joins TRBV29-1 and TRBJ2-7; D possibly corresponds to TRBD1 (6 bases). CDR3 length equals 11 residues. Trimming took 6 bases from V and 3 from J, leaving 9 bases between them. Germline V gene lookup returns CDR1 SQVTM and CDR2 ANQGSEA. This CDR3 reads CSVQTGYEQYF. CDR3 sequence (DNA): TGCAGCGTCCAGACAGGCTACGAGCAGTACTTC.

The chain links TRBV5-6 to TRBJ2-7; D gene ambiguous. The ends were cut back, 0 bases at V and 5 bases at J, with 3 bases in the middle. The CDR3 is made up of 11 amino acids. Germline assignment: CDR1 SGHDT and CDR2 YYEEEE. Written as DNA, the CDR3 is TGTGCCAGCAGCTTGGGAGACGAGCAGTACTTC. It is translated as CASSLGDEQYF.

The chain is built from TRBV7-8 and TRBJ1-2; D is perhaps TRBD1 (5 bases). V shed 6 bases and J shed 2 bases, with 16 bases lying between them. The V gene's germline CDR1 is SGHVS and CDR2 FQNEAQ. This CDR3 spans 15 amino acids. CDR3 sequence (DNA): TGTGCCAGCAGACTTAACCCGGGGCGGAACTATGGCTACACCTTC. Residues: CASRLNPGRNYGYTF.

This sequence joins TRBV1 and TRBJ2-3. TRBV1 counts as a pseudogene. CDR3 length: 18 residues. The CDR3 DNA reads as TGCACCAGCAGCCAAGATCGTGTGGGACGGGCTAGCACAGATACGCAGTATTTT. Translated: CTSSQDRVGRASTDTQYF.

This clone occurred a few times. The chain has TRBV7-2 and TRBJ2-4, with 7 bases lining up with TRBD1. Germline CDR1 SGHTA, CDR2 FQGNSA. V shed 3 bases, J shed 5 bases, and the junction held 7 bases outside the gene matches. CDR3 length equals 15 residues. This CDR3 is CASSFTTGTENIQYF. The DNA for the CDR3 is TGTGCCAGCAGCTTCACGACCGGGACAGAAAACATTCAGTACTTC.

The chain links TRBV15 to TRBJ2-4, with 7 bases lining up with TRBD1. V shed 6 bases and J 7 bases; nucleotides not matched to a gene: 9. This CDR3 has 14 amino acids. Germline V gives CDR1 LNHNV, CDR2 YYDKDF (reference sequence). In DNA, the CDR3 is TGTGCCACCAGGCTCTCGACAGGGTCTAACATTCAGTACTTC. Its translation is CATRLSTGSNIQYF.

This clone was seen a few times. V is TRBV27 and J is TRBJ2-7, with D perhaps given as TRBD1 or TRBD2 (6 bases each). Germline V gives CDR1 MNHEY, CDR2 SMNVEV (reference sequence). The V end lost 6 bases, the J end lost 2 bases, and 20 bases lay between the germline ends. CDR3 length: 16 residues. In DNA, the CDR3 is TGTGCCAGCAGCCGCCGGGGGACACCGCAGGCCTACGAGCAGTACTTC. Its translation is CASSRRGTPQAYEQYF.

This clone was counted a few times. V usage is TRBV29-1 and J usage is TRBJ2-1; 12 bases are a match to TRBD2. The V gene's germline CDR1 is SQVTM and CDR2 ANQGSEA. The CDR3 runs 15 residues. Trimming at V came to 4 bases and at J to 5 bases, leaving 6 bases not matched to a gene. This CDR3 is CSVGPSGRVDNEQFF. Written as DNA, the CDR3 is TGCAGCGTTGGGCCTAGCGGGAGGGTCGACAATGAGCAGTTCTTC.

This clone was detected only a few times. The chain has TRBV11-2 and TRBJ1-2; unclear D gene. The V gene lost 4 bases and the J gene lost 3 bases, with 6 bases spanning the gap. The CDR3 runs 12 residues. From germline, CDR1 is SGHAT and CDR2 FQNNGV. This CDR3 is CASSSGYYGYTF. CDR3 coding DNA: TGTGCCAGCAGCTCCGGGTACTATGGCTACACCTTC.

Worth noting for this clone: The same CDR3 can be traced to other DNA sequences in this sample. The chain employs TRBV7-2 and TRBJ2-7; the D gene is possibly TRBD2 (7 bases). With 1 base removed from V and 2 bases from J, the gap between germline ends came to 9 bases. This CDR3 contains 14 residues. The germline CDR1 and CDR2 sequences are SGHTA and FQGNSA. CDR3 coding DNA: TGTGCCAGCAGCTTAGTGCGGGGGCCCTACGAGCAGTACTTC. Protein sequence: CASSLVRGPYEQYF.

CDR3 in DNA: TGCGCCAGCAGCTTGATTTCTAGCGATGAGAAGACCCAGTACTTC. Translated: CASSLISSDEKTQYF. The genes are TRBV5-1 and TRBJ2-5; D is perhaps TRBD2 (6 bases). CDR3 size: 15 residues. Germline V lookup: CDR1 SGHRS, CDR2 YFSETQ. Between the trimmed V and J ends, which lost 1 base and 6 bases, there was a span of 16 bases. The variable domain in full, with the rest retrieved from reference TRBV5-1 and TRBJ2-5, is KAGVTQTPRYLIKTRGQQVTLSCSPISGHRSVSWYQQTPGQGLQFLFEYFSETQRNKGNFPGRFSGRQFSNSRSEMNVSTLELGDSALYLCASSLISSDEKTQYFGPGTRLLVL.

Only a few counts were recorded for this clone. The V and J genes are TRBV30 and TRBJ1-1; TRBD1 is a possible D gene (6 bases). V was cut by 8 bases and J by 7 bases, with 20 bases left in between. Germline CDR1 is GTSNPN and CDR2 is SVGIG (reference sequence). The length of the CDR3 is 13 residues. CDR3 nucleotides: TGTGCCAGATCAAGACAGGAAACTTTTGAAGCTTTCTTT. Residues: CARSRQETFEAFF. The full variable domain, in which reference TRBV30 and TRBJ1-1 provide the parts outside the CDR3, is SQTIHQWPATLVQPVGSPLSLECTVEGTSNPNLYWYRQAAGRGLQLLFYSVGIGQISSEVPQNLSASRPQDRQFILSSKKLLLSDSGFYLCARSRQETFEAFFGQGTRLTVV.